This T cell receptor beta chain was recorded in a study of T cells in Graves' hyperthyroidism and ophthalmopathy. V was clipped by 1 base and J by 2 bases; unmatched bases: 7. This CDR3 has 18 amino acids. Germline-derived CDR1 and CDR2 are SGHTA and FQGNSA. This clonotype came up a few times. RNA transcripts were the template for amplifying TCR beta CDR3 regions. The primer set for the first-round RT-PCR of the TCR CDR3 was HTBI. TCRdb reprocessed the multiplex PCR reads with MiXCR, giving one entry per CDR3 protein. The sample has a few hundred thousand distinct CDR3 sequences; 22% are singletons. Material: blood. The chain joins TRBV7-2 to TRBJ1-6; 8 nucleotides agree with TRBD1. This receptor was taken from a woman aged 70 to 79 with Graves' ophthalmopathy. The CDR3 sequence: CASSLEDRAGTYNSPLHF. The CDR3 DNA reads TGTGCCAGCAGCTTAGAGGACAGGGCGGGCACCTATAATTCACCCCTCCACTTT.